Only a few counts were recorded for the clone carrying this T cell receptor (beta chain). The data stem from a study of blood T cell repertoires in COVID-19. About the research overall: Sample material is recorded as cDNA or gDNA derived from T cells, B-cell-depleted T cells, or PBMCs.

Using immunoSEQ multiplex PCR, the repertoire was profiled, and TCRdb retains in-frame clones only, with some absent. Among 110,000 or so clones listed, roughly 80% were seen once. V shed 4 bases and J 4 bases; nucleotides not matched to a gene: 11. Germline loops: CDR1 SGHNT, CDR2 YYREEE (reference sequence). The CDR3 has 18 amino acids. The chain recombines TRBV5-4 with TRBJ2-6; TRBD1 matches at 10 bases. Input material: peripheral blood. The source is a woman aged 70-85 years with acute or convalescent COVID-19. CDR3 sequence: CASSTDRGVYGGANVLTF. CDR3 coding DNA: TGTGCCAGCAGCACGGACAGGGGGGTCTACGGCGGGGCCAACGTCCTGACTTTC.